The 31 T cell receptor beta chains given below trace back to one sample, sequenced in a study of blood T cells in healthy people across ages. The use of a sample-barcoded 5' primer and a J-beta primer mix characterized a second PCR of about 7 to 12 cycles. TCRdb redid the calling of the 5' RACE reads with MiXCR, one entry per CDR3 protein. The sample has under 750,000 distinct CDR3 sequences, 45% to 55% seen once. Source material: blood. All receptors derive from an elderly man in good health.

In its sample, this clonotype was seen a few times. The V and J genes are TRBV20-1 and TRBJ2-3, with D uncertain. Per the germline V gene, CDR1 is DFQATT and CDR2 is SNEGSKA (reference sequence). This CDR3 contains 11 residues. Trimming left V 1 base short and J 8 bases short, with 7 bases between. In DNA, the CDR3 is TGCAGTGCTAGAGCCCAAGTTACGCAGTATTTT. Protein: CSARAQVTQYF.

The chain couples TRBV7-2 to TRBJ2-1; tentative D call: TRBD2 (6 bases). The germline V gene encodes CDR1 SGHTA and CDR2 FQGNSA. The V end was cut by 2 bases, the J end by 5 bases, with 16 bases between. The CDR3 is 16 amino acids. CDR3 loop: CASSLPVGGTHNEQFF. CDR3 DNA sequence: TGTGCCAGCAGCTTACCCGTGGGAGGAACCCACAATGAGCAGTTCTTC.

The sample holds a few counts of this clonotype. The CDR3, as DNA: TGTGCCAGCAGCTTAATAAGCGGGAAACGGAATGAGCAGTTCTTC. Protein sequence: CASSLISGKRNEQFF. This chain links TRBV7-9 with TRBJ2-1; 7 bases are a match to TRBD2. The CDR3 is 15 residues long. V shed 2 bases and J 7 bases; nucleotides not matched to a gene: 8. Germline-derived CDR1 and CDR2 are SEHNR and FQNEAQ (reference sequence). Complete variable domain (other parts from reference TRBV7-9 and TRBJ2-1): DTGVSQNPRHKITKRGQNVTFRCDPISEHNRLYWYRQTLGQGPEFLTYFQNEAQLEKSRLLSDRFSAERPKGSFSTLEIQRTEQGDSAMYLCASSLISGKRNEQFFGPGTRLTVL.

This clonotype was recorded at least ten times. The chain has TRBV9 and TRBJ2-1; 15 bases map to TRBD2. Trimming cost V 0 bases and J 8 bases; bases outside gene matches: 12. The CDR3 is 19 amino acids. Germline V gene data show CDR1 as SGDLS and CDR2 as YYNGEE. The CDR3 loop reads CASSVAGLAGGTKWDEQFF. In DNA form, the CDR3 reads TGTGCCAGCAGCGTAGCGGGACTAGCGGGAGGCACCAAATGGGATGAGCAGTTCTTC. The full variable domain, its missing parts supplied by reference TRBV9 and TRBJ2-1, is DSGVTQTPKHLITATGQRVTLRCSPRSGDLSVYWYQQSLDQGLQFLIQYYNGEERAKGNILERFSAQQFPDLHSELNLSSLELGDSALYFCASSVAGLAGGTKWDEQFFGPGTRLTVL.

CDR3 protein: CASSQTVLSEAFF. The CDR3 coding sequence is TGTGCCAGCAGTCAGACAGTTCTCTCTGAAGCTTTCTTT. The chain employs TRBV6-6 and TRBJ1-1, with D possibly matching TRBD1 (5 bases). CDR3 length equals 13 residues. The germline V gene encodes CDR1 MNHNY and CDR2 SVGAGI (reference sequence). V was trimmed by 5 bases and J by 6 bases, leaving 13 bases between them.

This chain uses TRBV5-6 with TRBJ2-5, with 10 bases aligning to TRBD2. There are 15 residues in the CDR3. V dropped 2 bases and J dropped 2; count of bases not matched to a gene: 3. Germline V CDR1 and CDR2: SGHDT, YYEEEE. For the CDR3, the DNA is TGTGCCAGCAGCTTACTAGCGGGACGACAAGAGACCCAGTACTTC. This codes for CASSLLAGRQETQYF.

The CDR3 here is CASSQDPGGNEKLFF. The CDR3 nucleotides are TGTGCCAGCAGCCAAGATCCTGGCGGGAATGAAAAACTGTTTTTT. The chain couples TRBV4-2 to TRBJ1-4; D uncertain. CDR3 length: 15 residues. Germline-derived CDR1 and CDR2 are LGHNA and YNFKEQ. V gave up 0 bases and J gave up 5 bases, with 10 bases separating them.

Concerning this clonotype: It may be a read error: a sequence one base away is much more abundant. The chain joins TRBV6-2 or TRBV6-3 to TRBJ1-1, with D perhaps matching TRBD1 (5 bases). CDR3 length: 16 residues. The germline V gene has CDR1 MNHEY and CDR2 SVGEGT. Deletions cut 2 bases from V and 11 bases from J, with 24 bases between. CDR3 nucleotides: TGTGCCAGCAGTTACATTACCGAGGATGCCACAGGTGACGCTTTCTTT. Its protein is CASSYITEDATGDAFF.

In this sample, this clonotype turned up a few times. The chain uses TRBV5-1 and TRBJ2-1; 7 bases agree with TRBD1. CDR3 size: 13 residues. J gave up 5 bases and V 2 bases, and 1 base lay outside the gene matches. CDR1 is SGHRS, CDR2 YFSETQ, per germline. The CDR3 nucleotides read TGCGCCAGCAGCTTTCAGGGGGACAATGAGCAGTTCTTC. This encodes CASSFQGDNEQFF.

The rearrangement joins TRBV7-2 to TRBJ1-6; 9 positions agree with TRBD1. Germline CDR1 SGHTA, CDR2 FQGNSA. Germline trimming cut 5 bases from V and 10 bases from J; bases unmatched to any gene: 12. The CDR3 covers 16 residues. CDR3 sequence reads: CASSDSGTGIISPLHF. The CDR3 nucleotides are TGTGCCAGCAGCGATTCCGGGACAGGGATAATCTCACCCCTCCACTTT.

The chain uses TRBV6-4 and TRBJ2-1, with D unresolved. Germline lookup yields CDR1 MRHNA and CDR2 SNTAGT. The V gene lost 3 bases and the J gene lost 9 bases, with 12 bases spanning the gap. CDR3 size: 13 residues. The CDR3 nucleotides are TGTGCCAGCAGTGAGGGGTACCTCGGTGAGCAGTTCTTC. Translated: CASSEGYLGEQFF.

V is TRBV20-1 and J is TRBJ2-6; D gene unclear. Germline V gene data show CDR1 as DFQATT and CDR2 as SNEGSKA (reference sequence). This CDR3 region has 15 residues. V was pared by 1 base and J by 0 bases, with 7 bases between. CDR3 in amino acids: CSARVVHSGANVLTF. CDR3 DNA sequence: TGCAGTGCTAGAGTAGTTCACTCTGGGGCCAACGTCCTGACTTTC.

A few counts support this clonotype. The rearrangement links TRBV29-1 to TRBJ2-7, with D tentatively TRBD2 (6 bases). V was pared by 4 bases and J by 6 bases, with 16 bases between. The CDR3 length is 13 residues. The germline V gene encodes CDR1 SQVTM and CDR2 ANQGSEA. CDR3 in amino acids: CSVVHGGRSEQYF. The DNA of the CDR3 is TGCAGCGTTGTTCATGGAGGGCGTAGCGAGCAGTACTTC.

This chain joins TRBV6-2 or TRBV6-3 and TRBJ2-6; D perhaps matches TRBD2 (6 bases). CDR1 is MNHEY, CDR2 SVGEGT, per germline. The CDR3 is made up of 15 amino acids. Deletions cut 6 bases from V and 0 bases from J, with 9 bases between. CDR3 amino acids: CASSHGGSGANVLTF. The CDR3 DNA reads TGTGCCAGCAGCCACGGGGGCTCTGGGGCCAACGTCCTGACTTTC.

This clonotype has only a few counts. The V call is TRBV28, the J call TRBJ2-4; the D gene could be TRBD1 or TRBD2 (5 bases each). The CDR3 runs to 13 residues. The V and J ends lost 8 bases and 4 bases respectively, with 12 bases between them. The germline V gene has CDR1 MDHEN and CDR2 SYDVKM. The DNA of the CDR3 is TGTGCCAGCGGGGGACCCCTTAAAAACATTCAGTACTTC. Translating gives CASGGPLKNIQYF. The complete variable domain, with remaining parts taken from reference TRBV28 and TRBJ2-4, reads DVKVTQSSRYLVKRTGEKVFLECVQDMDHENMFWYRQDPGLGLRLIYFSYDVKMKEKGDIPEGYSVSREKKERFSLILESASTNQTSMYLCASGGPLKNIQYFGAGTRLSVL.

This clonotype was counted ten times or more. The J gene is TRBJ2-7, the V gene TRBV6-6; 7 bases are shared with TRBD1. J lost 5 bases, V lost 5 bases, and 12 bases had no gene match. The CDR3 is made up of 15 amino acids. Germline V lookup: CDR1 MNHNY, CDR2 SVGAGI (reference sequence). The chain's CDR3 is CASSRSQGSLDEQYF. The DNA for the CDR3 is TGTGCCAGCAGTAGGTCACAGGGGTCTCTCGACGAGCAGTACTTC.

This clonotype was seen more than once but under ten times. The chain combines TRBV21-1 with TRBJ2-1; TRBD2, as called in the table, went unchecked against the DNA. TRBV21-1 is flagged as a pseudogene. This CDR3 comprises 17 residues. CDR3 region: CASSKRSGRYQNNEQFF. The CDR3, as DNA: TGTGCCAGCAGCAAACGGAGCGGGCGTTACCAGAACAATGAGCAGTTCTTC.

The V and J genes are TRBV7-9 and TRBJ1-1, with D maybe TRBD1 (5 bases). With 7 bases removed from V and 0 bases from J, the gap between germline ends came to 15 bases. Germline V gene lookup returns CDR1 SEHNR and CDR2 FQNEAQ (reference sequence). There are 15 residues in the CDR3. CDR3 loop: CASTYGGAMNTEAFF. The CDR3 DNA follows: TGTGCCAGCACCTACGGTGGGGCCATGAACACTGAAGCTTTCTTT.

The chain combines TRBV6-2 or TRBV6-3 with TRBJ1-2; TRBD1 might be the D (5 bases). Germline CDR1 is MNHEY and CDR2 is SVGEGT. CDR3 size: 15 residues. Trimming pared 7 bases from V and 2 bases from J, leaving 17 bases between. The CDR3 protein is CASTSSRGLNYGYTF. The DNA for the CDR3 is TGTGCCAGCACCTCATCCCGGGGCCTAAACTATGGCTACACCTTC.

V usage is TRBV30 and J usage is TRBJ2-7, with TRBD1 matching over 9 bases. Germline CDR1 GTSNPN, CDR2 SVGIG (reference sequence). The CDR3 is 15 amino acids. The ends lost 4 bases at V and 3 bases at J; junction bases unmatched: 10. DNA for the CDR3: TGTGCCTGGACACCGGGACAGGGTATCGTCTACGAGCAGTACTTC. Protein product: CAWTPGQGIVYEQYF.

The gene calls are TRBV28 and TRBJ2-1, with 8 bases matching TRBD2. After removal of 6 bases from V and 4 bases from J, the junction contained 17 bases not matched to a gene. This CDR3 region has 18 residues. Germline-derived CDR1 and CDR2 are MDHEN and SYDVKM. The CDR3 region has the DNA TGTGCCAGCAGCACCCGGACTCCGGGACTAGGGGCTTACAATGAGCAGTTCTTC. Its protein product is CASSTRTPGLGAYNEQFF.

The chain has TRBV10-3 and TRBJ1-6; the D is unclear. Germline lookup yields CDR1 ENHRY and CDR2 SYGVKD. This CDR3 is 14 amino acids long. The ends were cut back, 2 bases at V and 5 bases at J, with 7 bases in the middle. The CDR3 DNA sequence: TGTGCCATCAGTGAGCAAGCGAATAATTCACCCCTCCACTTT. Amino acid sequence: CAISEQANNSPLHF.

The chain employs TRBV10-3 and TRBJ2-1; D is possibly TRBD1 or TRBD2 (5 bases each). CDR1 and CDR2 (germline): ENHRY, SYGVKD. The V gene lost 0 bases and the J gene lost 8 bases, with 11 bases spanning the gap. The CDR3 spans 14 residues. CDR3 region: CAISESTGTDEQFF. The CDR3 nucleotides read TGTGCCATCAGTGAGTCGACGGGGACCGATGAGCAGTTCTTC.

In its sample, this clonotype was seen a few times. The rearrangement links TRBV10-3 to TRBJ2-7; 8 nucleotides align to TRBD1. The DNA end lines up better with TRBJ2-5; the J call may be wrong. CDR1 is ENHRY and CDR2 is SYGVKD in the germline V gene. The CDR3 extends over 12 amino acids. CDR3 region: CATRTGQETQYF. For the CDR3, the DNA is TGTGCCACTCGGACAGGGCAAGAGACCCAGTACTTC.

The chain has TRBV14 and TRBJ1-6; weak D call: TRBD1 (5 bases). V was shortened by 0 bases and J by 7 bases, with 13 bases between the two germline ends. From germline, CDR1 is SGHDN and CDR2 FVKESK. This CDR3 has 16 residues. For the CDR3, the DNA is TGTGCCAGCAGCCAAGATCGTAGGGGACCGAATTCACCCCTCCACTTT. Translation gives CASSQDRRGPNSPLHF.

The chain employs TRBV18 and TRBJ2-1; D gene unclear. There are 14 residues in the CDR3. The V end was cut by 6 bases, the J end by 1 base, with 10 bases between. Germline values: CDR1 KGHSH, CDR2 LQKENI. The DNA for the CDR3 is TGTGCCAGCTCCCGAGAGACATCCTACAATGAGCAGTTCTTC. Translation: CASSRETSYNEQFF.

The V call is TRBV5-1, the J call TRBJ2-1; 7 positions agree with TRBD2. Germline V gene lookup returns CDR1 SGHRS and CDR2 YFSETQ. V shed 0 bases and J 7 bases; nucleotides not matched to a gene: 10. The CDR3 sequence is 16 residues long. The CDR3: CASSLGAAGVRNEQFF. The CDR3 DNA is TGCGCCAGCAGCTTGGGAGCGGCGGGGGTGCGGAATGAGCAGTTCTTC.

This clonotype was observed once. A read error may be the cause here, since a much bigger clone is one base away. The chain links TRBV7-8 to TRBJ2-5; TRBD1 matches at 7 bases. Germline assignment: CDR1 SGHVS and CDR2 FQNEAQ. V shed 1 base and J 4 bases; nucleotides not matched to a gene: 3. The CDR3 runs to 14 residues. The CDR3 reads CASSLGYRGETQYF. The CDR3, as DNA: TGTGCCAGCAGCTTAGGATACAGGGGAGAGACCCAGTACTTC.

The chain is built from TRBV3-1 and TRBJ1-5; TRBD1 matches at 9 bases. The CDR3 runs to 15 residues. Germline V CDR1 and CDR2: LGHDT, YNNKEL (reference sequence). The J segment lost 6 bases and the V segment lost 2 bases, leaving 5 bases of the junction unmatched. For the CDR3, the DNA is TGTGCCAGCAGCCAAACGGGACAGGGCGCTCAGCCCCAGCATTTT. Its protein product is CASSQTGQGAQPQHF.

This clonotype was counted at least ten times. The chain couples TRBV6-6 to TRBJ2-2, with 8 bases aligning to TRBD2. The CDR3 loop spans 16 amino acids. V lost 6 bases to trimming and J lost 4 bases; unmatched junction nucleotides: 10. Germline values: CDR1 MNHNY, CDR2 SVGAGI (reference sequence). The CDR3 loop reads CASSLTSGRLTGELFF. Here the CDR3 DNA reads TGTGCCAGCAGCCTTACTAGCGGACGCCTCACCGGGGAGCTGTTTTTT.

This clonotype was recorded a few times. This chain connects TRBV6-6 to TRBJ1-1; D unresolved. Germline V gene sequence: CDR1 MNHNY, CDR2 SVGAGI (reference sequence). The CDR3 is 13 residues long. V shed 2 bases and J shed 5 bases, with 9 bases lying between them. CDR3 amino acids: CASSYGSGTEAFF. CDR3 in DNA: TGTGCCAGCAGTTACGGTTCGGGGACTGAAGCTTTCTTT.